This T cell receptor beta chain appears in the sequencing data of a study of OX40 agonist ivuxolimab in advanced cancers. Across the study: While on treatment, patients had intravenous ivuxolimab at 0.01 to 10 mg/kg every 2 weeks.

Judged by abundance, this clone is medium-sized. Its cognate antigen is unknown. Study conclusions and caveats: Normalized expansion of T-cell clones was also low for some nonresponders. By week 6 at 0.1 to 3.0 mg/kg, blood CD4+ and CD8+ T cells had expanded clonally.

Assay: immunoSEQ multiplex PCR; the TCRdb copy retains only in-frame clones and omits some. Here the sample spans approximately 15,000 clones, about four fifths being singletons. Germline lookup yields CDR1 SNHLY and CDR2 FYNNEI. The CDR3 is 12 amino acids. V gave up 4 bases and J gave up 7 bases; unmatched junction bases: 3. The material was CD4+ or CD8+ T cells sorted from blood, obtained in a trial of the OX40 agonist ivuxolimab. This sequence originates from an adult with an advanced solid tumor such as melanoma, head and neck, liver or kidney cancer. The chain uses TRBV2 and TRBJ1-1; 7 positions match TRBD1. CDR3 in amino acids: CASSGTGIEAFF. The CDR3 bases are TGTGCCAGCAGTGGGACAGGCATTGAAGCTTTCTTT.